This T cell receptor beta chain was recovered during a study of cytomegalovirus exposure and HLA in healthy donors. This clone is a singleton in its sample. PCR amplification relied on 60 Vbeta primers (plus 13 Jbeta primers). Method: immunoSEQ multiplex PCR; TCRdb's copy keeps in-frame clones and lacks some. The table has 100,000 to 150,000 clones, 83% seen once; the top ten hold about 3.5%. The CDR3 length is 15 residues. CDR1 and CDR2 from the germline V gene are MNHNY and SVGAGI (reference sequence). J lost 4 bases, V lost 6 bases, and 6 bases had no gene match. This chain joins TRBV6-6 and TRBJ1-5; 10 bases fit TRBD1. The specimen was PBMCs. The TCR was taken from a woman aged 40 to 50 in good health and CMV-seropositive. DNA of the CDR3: TGTGCCAGCAGGGCGACAGGGGGCAGAAATCAGCCCCAGCATTTT. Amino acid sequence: CASRATGGRNQPQHF.